Below, one TCR beta chain is given with its context. Germline V gene sequence: CDR1 MNHNY, CDR2 SVGAGI (reference sequence). With 4 bases removed from V and 5 bases from J, the gap between germline ends came to 14 bases. The CDR3 covers 14 residues. In blood CD8+ and CD4+ T cells, TCR beta underwent sequencing. RNA was extracted with the RNeasy kit, and a quantity of roughly 0.5 to 1 ug was reverse transcribed using random hexamers. The immunoSEQ assay covered 54 Vbeta and 13 Jbeta segments for CDR3. In TCRdb, the immunoSEQ multiplex PCR reads were re-called with MiXCR into one record per CDR3 protein. The profile shows under 200,000 distinct CDR3 sequences, roughly nine tenths of them singletons. This specimen comes from a study of CD8 T cells in Susac syndrome. Background on the study: Intravenous immunoglobulin alone or corticosteroids were being given to patients with Susac syndrome at blood draw, unless they were therapy-naive.

The receptor's source is a human donor with Susac syndrome. Sequencing used CD4+ T cells from PBMCs. The chain uses TRBV6-6 and TRBJ2-5; the D gene is possibly TRBD2 (5 bases). For the CDR3, the DNA is TGTGCCAGCAGTTGGGAGAATGGCGCCGAGACCCAGTACTTC. Its protein is CASSWENGAETQYF.